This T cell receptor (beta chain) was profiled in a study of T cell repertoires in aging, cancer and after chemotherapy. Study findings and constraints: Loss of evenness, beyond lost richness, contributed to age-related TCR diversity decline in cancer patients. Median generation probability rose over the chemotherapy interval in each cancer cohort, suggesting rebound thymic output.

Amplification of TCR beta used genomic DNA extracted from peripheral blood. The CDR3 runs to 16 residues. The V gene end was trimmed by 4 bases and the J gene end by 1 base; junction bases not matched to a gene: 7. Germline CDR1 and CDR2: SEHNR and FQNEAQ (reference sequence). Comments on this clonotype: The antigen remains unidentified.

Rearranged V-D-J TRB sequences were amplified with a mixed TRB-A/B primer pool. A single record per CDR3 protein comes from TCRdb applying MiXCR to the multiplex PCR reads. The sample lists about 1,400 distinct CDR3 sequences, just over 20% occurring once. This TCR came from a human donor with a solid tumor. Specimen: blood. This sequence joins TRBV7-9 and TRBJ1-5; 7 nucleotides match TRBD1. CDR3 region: CASSSYRGRSNQPQHF. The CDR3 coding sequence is TGTGCCAGCAGCTCCTACAGGGGTAGAAGCAATCAGCCCCAGCATTTT.